This is a list of T cell receptor beta chains from one sample in a study of identical twins. One entry per CDR3 protein, called by TCRdb with MiXCR from the 5' RACE reads. The table shows some 460,000 distinct CDR3 sequences, with around 14% occurring only once. These data were also reused for a study on yellow fever vaccine responses in identical twins.

Input material: CD4+ T cells sorted from blood. Receptors originate from a woman younger than 35 in good health. The CDR3 runs from the conserved cysteine through the conserved F or W. A D gene is named only where the DNA matches it firmly. Clone size is shown for a subset of rows, as once, few, many or a class of expanded clone.

TGCAGCGTCGGACAGGGTTTGGACACCGGGGAGCTGTTTTTT	CSVGQGLDTGELFF	TRBV29-1	TRBD1	TRBJ2-2	many
TGCAGCGTTATAGTCGGCAAAAACATTCAGTACTTC	CSVIVGKNIQYF	TRBV29-1	.	TRBJ2-4	few
TGTGCCAGCAGTTCACAGGGGGCGCTTGGGGCGAACACTGAAGCTTTCTTT	CASSSQGALGANTEAFF	TRBV27	TRBD1	TRBJ1-1	few
TGCGCCAGCAGCTTGGGACAGGGGAGCGAAAATGGCTACACCTTC	CASSLGQGSENGYTF	TRBV5-1	TRBD1	TRBJ1-2	.
TGTGCCAGCAGTGAATCTACAGCCCACTTCGAGCAGTACTTC	CASSESTAHFEQYF	TRBV2	.	TRBJ2-7	few
TGCGCCAGCAGCTCTTTAAGGGCAGAGAACACTGAAGCTTTCTTT	CASSSLRAENTEAFF	TRBV5-1	.	TRBJ1-1	.
TGTGCCACCAGCATACAGGTGGATTCACCCCTCCACTTT	CATSIQVDSPLHF	TRBV15	.	TRBJ1-6	.
TGTGCCAGTAGGGCGACAGGGGGCAACTACAATGAGCAGTTCTTC	CASRATGGNYNEQFF	TRBV19	TRBD1	TRBJ2-1	few
TGCGCCAGCAGCTTGGAGGGGCTCCCTGGAAACACCATATATTTT	CASSLEGLPGNTIYF	TRBV5-1	.	TRBJ1-3	few
TGTGCCAGCAGCAGGGACCGGGGAGCACTCTACGAGCAGTACTTC	CASSRDRGALYEQYF	TRBV5-4	.	TRBJ2-7	.
TGTGCCAGCAGTGCGGGACTAGCGGGAGGCACCTACAGGGATGAGCAGTTCTTC	CASSAGLAGGTYRDEQFF	TRBV6-2/TRBV6-3	TRBD2	TRBJ2-1	few
TGTGCCAGCACGGGGGTCGGCTACAATGAGCAGTTCTTC	CASTGVGYNEQFF	TRBV18	.	TRBJ2-1	few
TGCAGTGCTAGCGGGGGGCCAGATACGCAGTATTTT	CSASGGPDTQYF	TRBV20-1	.	TRBJ2-3	.
TGCGCCAGCAGCATCCGACAGTCTAAAGAGACCCAGTACTTC	CASSIRQSKETQYF	TRBV5-1	.	TRBJ2-5	.
TGCGCCAGCAGCCACAGGACTAGCGGACGGGACAATGAGCAGTTCTTC	CASSHRTSGRDNEQFF	TRBV5-1	TRBD2	TRBJ2-1	few
TGTGCCAGCAGCCAAGATTCGGGAGAGGGCTACACCTTC	CASSQDSGEGYTF	TRBV4-2	.	TRBJ1-2	few
TGTGCCAGCAGTGCTCTGGCTAATTCACCCCTCCACTTT	CASSALANSPLHF	TRBV6-1	.	TRBJ1-6	few
TGTGCCAGCAAGGAGGTGGAGGGCTACACCTTC	CASKEVEGYTF	TRBV2	.	TRBJ1-2	.
TGCAGCGTTGCATTGGGTAGCGGGGGTGTAGGGACCCAGTACTTC	CSVALGSGGVGTQYF	TRBV29-1	TRBD2	TRBJ2-5	.
TGTGCCAGCAGTTTAAGCGGGGGGGCAGCCGGGGAGCTGTTTTTT	CASSLSGGAAGELFF	TRBV12-3/TRBV12-4	TRBD2	TRBJ2-2	few
TGTGCCAGCAGACGAAGACAGGGGAGGACAGATACGCAGTATTTT	CASRRRQGRTDTQYF	TRBV28	TRBD1	TRBJ2-3	.
TGTGCCAGCAGTCCGACCGACACTGAAGCTTTCTTT	CASSPTDTEAFF	TRBV12-3/TRBV12-4	.	TRBJ1-1	.
TGTGCCAGCAGCTTTGCAGCCGGGACTAGCGGGAGTAAAAATACGCAGTATTTT	CASSFAAGTSGSKNTQYF	TRBV7-2	TRBD2	TRBJ2-3	few
TGTGCCAGCACTCCCCAGGCTGCCGGCTCCGAGCAGTACTTC	CASTPQAAGSEQYF	TRBV12-3/TRBV12-4	.	TRBJ2-7	many
TGTGCCACCTCGGGGGACAGGGGATTTAAGGAGCTGTTTTTT	CATSGDRGFKELFF	TRBV6-1	TRBD1	TRBJ2-2	few
TGTGCCAGCAATAGACAGGGTCCGGATGGCTACACCTTC	CASNRQGPDGYTF	TRBV6-1	TRBD1	TRBJ1-2	.
TGCGCCAGCAGCCACGCCGGGACAGGGGCCTACAATGAGCAGTTCTTC	CASSHAGTGAYNEQFF	TRBV4-1	TRBD1	TRBJ2-1	.
TGTGCCAGCAGCCCAATCCCTCCGGGTGCGGGGGGTCATCGATACCAAGAGACCCAGTACTTC	CASSPIPPGAGGHRYQETQYF	TRBV14	TRBD2	TRBJ2-5	.
TGTGCCAGCAGCCCCGGAGGGTACAAAAACATTCAGTACTTC	CASSPGGYKNIQYF	TRBV11-2	.	TRBJ2-4	few
TGTGCCAGCAGTTACTGGTCGGTGGTAGCGGGACGTTACGAGCAGTACTTC	CASSYWSVVAGRYEQYF	TRBV6-2/TRBV6-3	TRBD2	TRBJ2-7	few
TGTGCCAGCAGTCTCAACGGTGGAAACACTGAAGCTTTCTTT	CASSLNGGNTEAFF	TRBV2	.	TRBJ1-1	.
TGCGCCAGCAGCCAAAAGGGGGGGGCGGGCTATGGCTACACCTTC	CASSQKGGAGYGYTF	TRBV4-3	.	TRBJ1-2	.
TGCGCCAGCAGCCAAGATCGAGGATCAGGCCTAGCCAAAAACATTCAGTACTTC	CASSQDRGSGLAKNIQYF	TRBV4-3	.	TRBJ2-4	.
TGTGCCAGCAGCCATCTCGGGACACGGTACGAGCAGTACTTC	CASSHLGTRYEQYF	TRBV3-1	.	TRBJ2-7	few
TGTGCTAGTGGTTCGACCATCGGGACAGGGACAGATACGCAGTATTTT	CASGSTIGTGTDTQYF	TRBV12-5	TRBD1	TRBJ2-3	.
TGTGCCATCAGTGATACCCCGGAACAGCCCCAGCATTTT	CAISDTPEQPQHF	TRBV10-3	.	TRBJ1-5	many
TGCAGTGCTAGAGTAGATGCGATGAACACTGAAGCTTTCTTT	CSARVDAMNTEAFF	TRBV20-1	.	TRBJ1-1	few
TGTGCCAGCAGCTATTGGGGGATCAACACCCGGGAGCTGTTTTTT	CASSYWGINTRELFF	TRBV5-6	.	TRBJ2-2	.
TGTGCCAGCATACCGGGACAGAATCAGCCCCAGCATTTT	CASIPGQNQPQHF	TRBV6-6	TRBD1	TRBJ1-5	.
TGTGCCAGCACCCGGTGGGGGGCACCCACAGATACGCAGTATTTT	CASTRWGAPTDTQYF	TRBV7-2	.	TRBJ2-3	few
TGTGCCAGCACCAGAGATTCTGGAATCACAGATACGCAGTATTTT	CASTRDSGITDTQYF	TRBV6-1	.	TRBJ2-3	.
TGTGCCAGCAGCGTAGATGGCGGATCCTACGAGCAGTACTTC	CASSVDGGSYEQYF	TRBV9	.	TRBJ2-7	few
TGTGCCAGCAGTTCTGGGGGGGAGCGGGGAACCGGGGAGCTGTTTTTT	CASSSGGERGTGELFF	TRBV28	TRBD2	TRBJ2-2	.
TGTGCCACTGAAGATCAGGGGGCGGATCCCAACGTCCTGACTTTC	CATEDQGADPNVLTF	TRBV2	TRBD1	TRBJ2-6	.
TGTGCCAGCAGCGACAGGGGCAACAATGAGCAGTTCTTC	CASSDRGNNEQFF	TRBV11-3	TRBD1	TRBJ2-1	.
TGCGCCAGCAGCTTGACAGGTCTGGGTCCCGCCAATTCACCCCTCCACTTT	CASSLTGLGPANSPLHF	TRBV5-1	.	TRBJ1-6	few
TGTGCCAGCAGCTGGGACCTCAATCAGCCCCAGCATTTT	CASSWDLNQPQHF	TRBV7-8	.	TRBJ1-5	.
TGTGCCACCAGCACATCCTTAACGGGGGGGTACTACAATGAGCAGTTCTTC	CATSTSLTGGYYNEQFF	TRBV15	TRBD2	TRBJ2-1	many
TGCAGTGCTAGAGATAGGAGGACAGGGTACCACGAGCAGTACTTC	CSARDRRTGYHEQYF	TRBV20-1	TRBD1	TRBJ2-7	.
TGTGCCAGCAGCAGAACGACAGGGTCCACTGAAGCTTTCTTT	CASSRTTGSTEAFF	TRBV7-2	TRBD1	TRBJ1-1	few
TGTGCCAGCAGCTTATTAACAGGGGGCCACAATGAGCAGTTCTTC	CASSLLTGGHNEQFF	TRBV7-2	TRBD1	TRBJ2-1	many
TGCGCCAGCAGCTCGACTACTTCTGGGGCCAACGTCCTGACTTTC	CASSSTTSGANVLTF	TRBV5-1	.	TRBJ2-6	.
TGCAGTGCTAAGACCGACGACGGGTACAATGAGCAGTTCTTC	CSAKTDDGYNEQFF	TRBV20-1	.	TRBJ2-1	.
TGTGCCAGCAGTTACGGGGACAGACCGAACACCGGGGAGCTGTTTTTT	CASSYGDRPNTGELFF	TRBV6-5	TRBD1	TRBJ2-2	few
TGTGCCAGCAGGACCCTAGGGGCTAGCACAGATACGCAGTATTTT	CASRTLGASTDTQYF	TRBV6-1	.	TRBJ2-3	.
TGTGCCAGCAGTTTATCGGTTTGGGAGACCCAGTACTTC	CASSLSVWETQYF	TRBV27	.	TRBJ2-5	.